A selection of T cell receptor beta chains follows, all from one sample in a study of cytomegalovirus exposure and HLA in healthy donors. Clones were read by immunoSEQ multiplex PCR, and TCRdb kept only the in-frame ones, dropping some. The sample has roughly 180,000 clones, under 9.5% seen once. Input material: PBMCs. Source of these receptors: a woman aged 25 to 39 in good health and CMV-seropositive. Each CDR3 is given with its conserved first and last residue. A D gene is named only where the DNA matches it firmly. Some rows have no size entry. The others give once, few or many, or a class for an expanded clone.

j_gene	v_gene	d_gene	len	abundance	CDR3aa	CDR3nt
TRBJ1-2	TRBV5-8	TRBD1	14	few	CASSYNRGGSGYTF	TGTGCCAGCAGCTATAACAGGGGAGGCAGTGGCTACACCTTC
TRBJ2-1	TRBV29-1	TRBD2	13	few	CSAGTSIDNEQFF	TGCAGCGCTGGGACTAGCATCGACAATGAGCAGTTCTTC
TRBJ2-4	TRBV21-1	.	15	.	CASHPGNRAKNIQYF	TGTGCCAGCCACCCGGGGAACCGAGCCAAAAACATTCAGTACTTC
TRBJ2-2	TRBV9	.	15	.	CASSVGSFFSGELFF	TGTGCCAGCAGCGTAGGTAGCTTCTTTAGCGGGGAGCTGTTTTTT
TRBJ2-7	TRBV6-6	TRBD1	15	.	CASSYWGTGFDEQYF	TGTGCCAGCAGTTACTGGGGGACAGGGTTCGACGAGCAGTACTTC
TRBJ1-6	TRBV6-5	TRBD1	14	few	CASSRQGLGSPLHF	TGTGCCAGCAGCAGACAGGGGTTGGGCTCACCCCTCCACTTT
TRBJ1-2	TRBV5-6	.	13	.	CASSPRDNYGYTF	TGTGCCAGCAGCCCCCGGGATAACTATGGCTACACCTTC
TRBJ1-1	TRBV29-1	TRBD1	15	.	CSVGTGGAEGTEAFF	TGCAGCGTGGGCACAGGGGGCGCGGAGGGTACTGAAGCTTTCTTT
TRBJ2-1	TRBV19	TRBD2	17	few	CASSPTTTSGRWYEQFF	TGTGCCAGTAGTCCCACCACAACTAGCGGGAGATGGTATGAGCAGTTCTTC
TRBJ1-2	TRBV11-2	TRBD1	13	.	CASSLGTGGNYTF	TGTGCCAGCAGCCTGGGGACAGGGGGAAACTACACCTTC
TRBJ2-1	TRBV7-9	TRBD2	14	.	CASSLTSGHNEQFF	TGTGCCAGCAGCTTAACTAGCGGGCACAATGAGCAGTTCTTC
TRBJ2-1	TRBV10-1	TRBD2	16	.	CASSDLSSGRGNEQFF	TGCGCCAGCAGTGACCTGTCTAGCGGGAGGGGCAATGAGCAGTTCTTC
TRBJ2-7	TRBV12-5	.	15	few	CASGYGPPGTYEQYF	TGTGCTAGTGGTTACGGCCCCCCGGGGACCTACGAGCAGTACTTC
TRBJ1-5	TRBV11-2	.	14	.	CASSSWGVNQPQHF	TGTGCCAGCAGCTCCTGGGGGGTTAATCAGCCCCAGCATTTT
TRBJ2-4	TRBV6-5	.	11	.	CASDLANIQYF	TGTGCCAGCGACTTGGCGAACATTCAGTACTTC
TRBJ2-7	TRBV6-6	.	15	few	CATRGGGGLSYEQYF	TGTGCCACCAGGGGGGGCGGGGGACTTTCCTACGAGCAGTACTTC
TRBJ1-2	TRBV19	TRBD1	16	.	CASTSRTGRGDYGYTF	TGTGCCAGTACCTCCAGGACAGGGAGAGGGGACTATGGCTACACCTTC